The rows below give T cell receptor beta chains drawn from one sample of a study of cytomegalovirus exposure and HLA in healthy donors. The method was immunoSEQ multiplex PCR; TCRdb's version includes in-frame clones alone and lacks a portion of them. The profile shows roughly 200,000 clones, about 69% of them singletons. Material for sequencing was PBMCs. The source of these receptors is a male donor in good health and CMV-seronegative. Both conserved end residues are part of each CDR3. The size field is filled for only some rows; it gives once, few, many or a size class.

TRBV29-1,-,CSVMQGLLAGKGTDTQYF
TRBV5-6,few,CASGSTGVGEQYF
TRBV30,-,CAWSTTQGDNEQFF
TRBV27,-,CASSLTGTSGSYEQYF
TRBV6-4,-,CASSEGDNQPQHF
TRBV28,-,CASIPSPTDNSGYTF
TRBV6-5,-,CASSYSGLAKNIQYF
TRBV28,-,CASSLLYGYTF
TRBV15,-,CATSRDNGADTQYF
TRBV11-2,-,CASSLGGRWGTIYF
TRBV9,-,CASSVGQGSGNTIYF
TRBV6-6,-,CASSARDSMNTEAFF
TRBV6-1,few,CASSEEARGSYSTEAFF
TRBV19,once,CASTEGQASNYGYTF
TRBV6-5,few,CASSYSNRPTGTQYF
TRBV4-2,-,CASSQVLAGAAYEQFF
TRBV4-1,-,CASSQGGPSNQPQHF
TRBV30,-,CALNSGTGNQPQHF
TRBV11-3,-,CASSYGRATTYNEQFF
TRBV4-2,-,CASSQDFLVAPEQYF
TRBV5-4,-,CASSLQGIYNSPLHF
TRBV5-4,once,CASSLTGREQYF
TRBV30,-,CAWKRGEKLFF
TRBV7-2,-,CASSPQGLYNQPQHF
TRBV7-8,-,CASSLAGGSGGGNEQFF
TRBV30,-,CAWRGQGDQPQHF
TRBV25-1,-,CASSVGTSSGSYNEQFF
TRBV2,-,CASSDWGRGYGYTF
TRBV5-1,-,CASSLEDRGLYEQYF
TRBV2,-,CASQDSYSNQPQHF
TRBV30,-,CAWSTRRDSSGNTIYF
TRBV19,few,CASSIKHLSNQPQHF
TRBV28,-,CASSLVGRGVHQPQHF
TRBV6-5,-,CASRQGAGGNTIYF
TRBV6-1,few,CASSNGQGNYGYTF
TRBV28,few,CASSPTSRAQYF
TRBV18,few,CASSPSRSNYGELFF
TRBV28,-,CASSRGPQYF
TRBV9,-,CASSVGTVNQPQHF
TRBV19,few,CASSMGRRADTQYF
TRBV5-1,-,CASSLLRPDTQYF
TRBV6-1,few,CASDRGRQPQHF
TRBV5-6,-,CASSFGWTLNTIYF
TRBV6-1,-,CASSGREGGGPGNQPQHF
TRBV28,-,CASSPGQSNQPQHF
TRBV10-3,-,CAITGQGGSYEQYF
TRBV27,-,CASSLRWRLAGGHEQFF
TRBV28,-,CASTPGGSGNTIYF
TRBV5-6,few,CASSWDRYNYGYTF
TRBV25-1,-,CASSEPDRVEQFF
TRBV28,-,CASSFAGGDQPQHF
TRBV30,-,CAWRDRGTDTQYF
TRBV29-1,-,CSGGDPSYEQYF
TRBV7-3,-,CASSAGTSGATSYNEQFF
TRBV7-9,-,CASSSTDRSLYGYTF
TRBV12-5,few,CASGLTSGRQETQYF
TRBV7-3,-,CASSLQGPTGELFF
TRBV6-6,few,CASSTGSNTEAFF
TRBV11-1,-,CASSPLTGLYGYTF
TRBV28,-,CASSSSRDYPYEQYF